This entry lists 27 T cell receptor beta chains sequenced from one sample in a study of T cell responses to AZD1222 COVID-19 vaccine. Sequenced by immunoSEQ multiplex PCR; TCRdb stores in-frame clones only, minus some. This table has some 86,000 clones, about 78% appearing once. The sequenced sample was peripheral blood, obtained on day 0 of AZD1222 vaccination. These receptors all come from an adult in good health.

This chain connects TRBV24-1 to TRBJ1-5, with TRBD1 identical over 7 bases. Germline assignment: CDR1 KGHDR and CDR2 SFDVKD. CDR3 length equals 14 residues. With 7 bases clipped from V and 3 bases from J, the junction kept 5 bases outside the gene matches. CDR3 bases: TGTGCCACCAGCCGGACAGGCATCAATCAGCCCCAGCATTTT. Protein sequence: CATSRTGINQPQHF.

V usage is TRBV6-6 and J usage is TRBJ1-6; the match to TRBD1 covers 9 bases. From germline, CDR1 is MNHNY and CDR2 SVGAGI (reference sequence). V lost 10 bases, J lost 6 bases, and 10 bases stayed unmatched. The CDR3 is 15 amino acids. The CDR3 DNA sequence: TGTGCCACTGCGGGACAGGGATCGGGTAATTCACCCCTCCACTTT. Translating gives CATAGQGSGNSPLHF.

The chain has TRBV29-1 and TRBJ2-1, with TRBD2 as a possible D gene (5 bases). V was cut by 3 bases and J by 9 bases, with 6 bases left in between. Looked up from germline, CDR1 is SQVTM and CDR2 is ANQGSEA. This CDR3 is 10 amino acids long. In DNA form, the CDR3 reads TGCAGCGTTGACGAGGGTGAGCAGTTCTTC. This sequence encodes CSVDEGEQFF.

This clone has only a few counts. The chain has TRBV6-2 or TRBV6-3 and TRBJ1-5; D possibly corresponds to TRBD1 (6 bases). The length of the CDR3 is 15 residues. Looked up from germline, CDR1 is MNHEY and CDR2 is SVGEGT. V was trimmed by 0 bases and J by 11 bases, leaving 17 bases between them. The CDR3 DNA sequence: TGTGCCAGCAGTTACTCGGGGCAGGGGCCTGAGGCCCAGCATTTT. Encoded protein: CASSYSGQGPEAQHF.

The rearrangement uses TRBV6-2 or TRBV6-3 and TRBJ2-5; D call uncertain. Looked up from germline, CDR1 is MNHEY and CDR2 is SVGEGT. The CDR3 consists of 12 residues. V lost 2 bases and J lost 2, with 3 bases in between. The CDR3 coding sequence is TGTGCCAGCAGTTACCCGCAAGAGACCCAGTACTTC. This codes for CASSYPQETQYF.

The chain joins TRBV11-2 to TRBJ2-1; 10 positions agree with TRBD2. The length of the CDR3 is 16 residues. The V gene's germline CDR1 is SGHAT and CDR2 FQNNGV. Unmatched junction bases numbered 4, after V lost 2 bases and J lost 3 bases. Here the CDR3 DNA reads TGTGCCAGCAGCTTAAGTAGGACTAGCGGCTACAATGAGCAGTTCTTC. It is translated as CASSLSRTSGYNEQFF.

The genes are TRBV19 and TRBJ2-1; 11 nucleotides align to TRBD2. J gave up 9 bases and V 7 bases, and 11 bases lay outside the gene matches. Germline CDR1 is LNHDA and CDR2 is SQIVND (reference sequence). CDR3 length equals 15 residues. CDR3 nucleotides: TGTGCCAGTAACCAGGCACTAGCGGGAGTAGGTGAGCAGTTCTTC. This codes for CASNQALAGVGEQFF.

The chain is built from TRBV3-1 (or the pseudogene TRBV3-2) and TRBJ2-3, with 11 nucleotides matching TRBD2. In germline, CDR1 is LGHDT, CDR2 YNNKEL (reference sequence). The CDR3 has 17 residues. With 5 bases clipped from V and 6 bases from J, the junction kept 13 bases outside the gene matches. CDR3 residues: CASSSTSGSLSKDTQYF. The CDR3 DNA reads TGTGCCAGCAGCTCAACTAGCGGGAGTCTAAGTAAGGATACGCAGTATTTT.

With regard to this clone: A read error may produce the germline difference seen at one junction end. This rearrangement joins TRBV27 to TRBJ1-1; 11 positions agree with TRBD1. Germline assignment: CDR1 MNHEY and CDR2 SMNVEV (reference sequence). The CDR3 has 17 amino acids. The CDR3 sequence is CASKPWTGGAMKTEAFF. The CDR3 nucleotides are TGTGCCAGCAAACCTTGGACAGGGGGCGCCATGAAAACTGAAGCTTTCTTT.

This clone occurred a few times. The V and J genes are TRBV5-5 and TRBJ2-1; no clear D gene. V lost 4 bases, J lost 6 bases, and 11 bases lay in between. Germline V gene sequence: CDR1 SGHKS, CDR2 YYEKEE (reference sequence). The CDR3 is 13 residues long. In DNA, the CDR3 is TGTGCCAGCAGCCTCGACTGGCTCAATGAGCAGTTCTTC. Its protein product is CASSLDWLNEQFF. The variable domain in full, with the rest retrieved from reference TRBV5-5 and TRBJ2-1, is DAGVTQSPTHLIKTRGQQVTLRCSPISGHKSVSWYQQVLGQGPQFIFQYYEKEERGRGNFPDRFSARQFPNYSSELNVNALLLGDSALYLCASSLDWLNEQFFGPGTRLTVL.

This clone was detected a few times. The DNA of the CDR3 is TGTGCCAGCACGGAGACAGCGGCTACAGATACGCAGTATTTT. It specifies CASTETAATDTQYF. The chain links TRBV7-2 to TRBJ2-3; either TRBD1 or TRBD2 may supply D (5 bases each). The CDR3 has 14 residues. The V end lost 7 bases, the J end lost 3 bases, and 14 bases lay between the germline ends. Germline-derived CDR1 and CDR2 are SGHTA and FQGNSA.

The chain employs TRBV5-1 and TRBJ2-5, with TRBD2 matching over 9 bases. CDR1 is SGHRS, CDR2 YFSETQ, per germline. V shed 0 bases, J shed 4 bases, and the junction held 10 bases outside the gene matches. CDR3 length: 17 amino acids. CDR3 coding DNA: TGCGCCAGCAGCTTGGACCCCCCTGCGGGAGGGCGAGAGACCCAGTACTTC. Amino acids: CASSLDPPAGGRETQYF.

V usage is TRBV24-1 and J usage is TRBJ2-5, with 9 nucleotides matching TRBD2. This CDR3 contains 16 residues. Germline assignment: CDR1 KGHDR and CDR2 SFDVKD. Trimming removed 5 bases from V and 5 bases from J; junction bases left unmatched: 11. In nucleotides, the CDR3 is TGTGCCACCAGTGGATATGGGCGGGAGGGTCTCGAGACCCAGTACTTC. As protein: CATSGYGREGLETQYF.

The rearrangement joins TRBV19 to TRBJ1-5; D gene ambiguous. CDR1 and CDR2 from the germline V gene are LNHDA and SQIVND (reference sequence). There are 15 residues in the CDR3. With 6 bases removed from V and 2 bases from J, the gap between germline ends came to 14 bases. CDR3 residues: CASSPLGSGNQPQHF. DNA for the CDR3: TGTGCCAGTAGCCCCTTAGGGTCTGGCAATCAGCCCCAGCATTTT.

The genes are TRBV9 and TRBJ1-4, with D possibly being TRBD1 (6 bases). Trimming left V 3 bases short and J 5 bases short, with 14 bases between. There are 15 residues in the CDR3. The germline V gene encodes CDR1 SGDLS and CDR2 YYNGEE. CDR3 in amino acids: CASSAFGQRNEKLFF. Written as DNA, the CDR3 is TGTGCCAGCAGCGCATTCGGACAGAGGAATGAAAAACTGTTTTTT.

J is TRBJ2-1 and V is TRBV5-4, with TRBD2 matching 11 bases. The CDR3 is made up of 15 amino acids. Germline V CDR1 and CDR2: SGHNT, YYREEE (reference sequence). V shed 5 bases and J 4 bases; nucleotides not matched to a gene: 5. The CDR3 nucleotides read TGTGCCAGCAGAACGGGACTAGCGGATTACAATGAGCAGTTCTTC. This translates into CASRTGLADYNEQFF.

The chain uses TRBV2 and TRBJ2-7; the D gene is possibly TRBD1 (6 bases). Per germline, CDR1 SNHLY and CDR2 FYNNEI. The ends were cut back, 6 bases at V and 2 bases at J, with 17 bases in the middle. The CDR3 totals 15 residues. Here the CDR3 reads CASRERQAPPYEQYF. Here the CDR3 DNA reads TGTGCCAGCAGGGAACGACAGGCGCCCCCCTACGAGCAGTACTTC.

J is TRBJ2-7 and V is TRBV11-3; D may be TRBD2 (5 bases). V shed 2 bases and J shed 2 bases, with 16 bases lying between them. The CDR3 runs to 16 residues. Germline V CDR1 and CDR2: SGHNT, YENEEA. CDR3 residues: CASSLSSDLGAYEQYF. The CDR3 DNA sequence: TGTGCCAGCAGCTTAAGTAGCGACCTCGGCGCCTACGAGCAGTACTTC.

The V gene is TRBV19, the J gene TRBJ1-5, with D possibly being TRBD1 (5 bases). CDR1 is LNHDA, CDR2 SQIVND, per germline (reference sequence). The ends were cut back, 0 bases at V and 1 base at J, with 16 bases in the middle. This CDR3 region has 18 residues. The CDR3 nucleotides are TGTGCCAGTAGTATAGATCGTGGAGGGGATGAGAGCAATCAGCCCCAGCATTTT. Protein sequence: CASSIDRGGDESNQPQHF. Combining the CDR3 with reference TRBV19 and TRBJ1-5 gives the whole variable domain DGGITQSPKYLFRKEGQNVTLSCEQNLNHDAMYWYRQDPGQGLRLIYYSQIVNDFQKGDIAEGYSVSREKKESFPLTVTSAQKNPTAFYLCASSIDRGGDESNQPQHFGDGTRLSIL.

The chain recombines TRBV28 with TRBJ1-5, with D maybe TRBD1 (5 bases). CDR3 length: 12 residues. V was pared by 6 bases and J by 4 bases, with 7 bases between. The V gene's germline CDR1 is MDHEN and CDR2 SYDVKM. CDR3 sequence reads: CASRGGNQPQHF. In DNA form, the CDR3 reads TGTGCCAGCAGGGGGGGAAATCAGCCCCAGCATTTT.

The sample holds one count of this clone. The chain carries TRBV24-1 and TRBJ1-1; 11 nucleotides align to TRBD1. This CDR3 has 16 amino acids. The V gene's germline CDR1 is KGHDR and CDR2 SFDVKD. V gave up 3 bases and J gave up 5 bases; unmatched junction bases: 7. CDR3 in amino acids: CATSDPGTGGKTEAFF. The DNA of the CDR3 is TGTGCCACCAGTGATCCTGGGACAGGGGGAAAGACTGAAGCTTTCTTT.

This clone was observed a handful of times. V and J are TRBV6-6 and TRBJ1-1; D is undetermined. The V gene lost 8 bases and the J gene lost 3 bases, with 7 bases spanning the gap. Germline V gene data show CDR1 as MNHNY and CDR2 as SVGAGI (reference sequence). The CDR3 is 11 amino acids. DNA of the CDR3: TGTGCCAGCTCACAGTACACTGAAGCTTTCTTT. It translates to CASSQYTEAFF.

The chain is built from TRBV5-4 and TRBJ2-5, with TRBD2 identical over 9 bases. The CDR3 contains 15 residues. Unmatched junction bases numbered 5, after V lost 0 bases and J lost 5 bases. CDR1 SGHNT and CDR2 YYREEE come from the germline V gene (reference sequence). The DNA for the CDR3 is TGTGCCAGCAGCTTGGTATTAGCGGGAGAGGAGACCCAGTACTTC. Encoded protein: CASSLVLAGEETQYF.

In this sample, this clone turned up a few times. This chain uses TRBV18 with TRBJ1-2; 7 bases agree with TRBD1. CDR3 length: 15 amino acids. The germline gives CDR1 KGHSH, CDR2 LQKENI. V lost 3 bases, J lost 0 bases, and 4 bases stayed unmatched. The chain's CDR3 is CASSPRQGSNYGYTF. In nucleotides, the CDR3 is TGTGCCAGCTCACCGAGACAGGGATCTAACTATGGCTACACCTTC.

The chain links TRBV2 to TRBJ2-2, with a weak D call TRBD2 (5 bases). The CDR3 sequence is 15 residues long. Trimming cost V 2 bases and J 7 bases, with 14 bases left between them. In germline, CDR1 is SNHLY, CDR2 FYNNEI. CDR3 sequence: CASSENPRASGELFF. The CDR3 bases are TGTGCCAGCAGTGAAAACCCGAGGGCAAGCGGGGAGCTGTTTTTT.

The chain carries TRBV6-5 and TRBJ2-7; TRBD1 matches at 10 bases. The V and J ends lost 6 bases and 4 bases, in that order; junction bases with no gene match: 9. The CDR3 covers 15 residues. Germline V gives CDR1 MNHEY, CDR2 SVGAGI. In nucleotides, the CDR3 is TGTGCCAGCAGACCCGGGACAGGGGTATCTTACGAGCAGTACTTC. It encodes CASRPGTGVSYEQYF.

In nucleotides, the CDR3 is TGTGCCAGCAGTTCAGGACAGGCAACCTACGAGCAGTACTTC. Amino acid sequence: CASSSGQATYEQYF. The rearrangement uses TRBV28 and TRBJ2-7; TRBD1 agrees at 7 bases. From germline, CDR1 is MDHEN and CDR2 SYDVKM. CDR3 length: 14 amino acids. V shed 4 bases and J 2 bases; nucleotides not matched to a gene: 5.